Sequencing of this TCR beta chain was carried out in a study of low-dose radiotherapy and immunotherapy resistance in tumors. As to time point: after trial treatment. Treatment of the sample: LDRT plus nivolumab, ipilimumab, low-dose cyclophosphamide and aspirin (RACIN trial). Nivolumab, ipilimumab, aspirin, low-dose cyclophosphamide and low-dose radiotherapy were given to donors. First-strand cDNA used TRAV- and TRBV-specific primers, covering alpha and beta chains. Both a constant-region primer and a V-primer adapter served to amplify TCRs across roughly 20 PCR cycles. Each CDR3 protein is one row after TCRdb ran MiXCR on the reads. This sample carries 85,000 to 95,000 distinct CDR3 sequences, 20% to 25% of them seen once, and the ten largest clones take more than 10%. This clonotype was counted at least ten times. V lost 8 bases and J 4 bases, leaving 12 bases between the germline ends. This CDR3 is built from 13 residues. Germline V gene sequence: CDR1 MNHEY, CDR2 SVGEGT.

V gene TRBV6-2 or TRBV6-3 combines with J gene TRBJ2-1, with a possible D match to TRBD1 (6 bases). Material: PBMCs, obtained after low-dose radiotherapy plus immunotherapy. The clonotype was recovered from a female donor with ovarian cancer. The CDR3: CASSRDNYNEQFF. CDR3 DNA sequence: TGTGCCAGCTCCCGGGACAATTACAATGAGCAGTTCTTC.